These T cell receptor beta chains were read from a single sample in a study of blood T cell repertoires in COVID-19. The assay was immunoSEQ multiplex PCR, and TCRdb's table has in-frame clones only and misses some. The table includes over 250,000 clones, 90% to 95% detected once. The sequenced sample consisted of peripheral blood. The receptors here all came from a woman in her 30s with COVID-19, enrolled during active disease. The CDR3 runs from the conserved cysteine through the conserved F or W. Fields, in order: clone size, J gene, V gene, D gene, CDR3 length, CDR3 protein, CDR3 DNA. D genes are given only for firm matches. Only some rows state a clone size, as once, few, many or a class for expanded clones.

NA TRBJ2-1 TRBV19 TRBD1 15 CASIPDRGRYNEQFF TGTGCCAGTATTCCGGACAGGGGGCGTTACAATGAGCAGTTCTTC
few TRBJ2-4 TRBV6-2/TRBV6-3 NA 14 CASSYASAKNIQYF TGTGCCAGCAGTTACGCGTCAGCCAAAAACATTCAGTACTTC
NA TRBJ2-3 TRBV28 TRBD2 16 CASSLGGLAGADTQYF TGTGCCAGCAGTTTAGGGGGACTAGCGGGAGCAGATACGCAGTATTTT
NA TRBJ1-6 TRBV30 NA 16 CAWTGQTSSYNSPLHF TGTGCCTGGACCGGACAGACAAGCTCCTATAATTCACCCCTCCACTTT
NA TRBJ2-7 TRBV10-2 NA 13 CASSVLVSYEQYF TGCGCCAGCAGTGTCCTTGTGAGTTACGAGCAGTACTTC
NA TRBJ2-7 TRBV6-2/TRBV6-3 NA 15 CASSYSTGSGYEQYF TGTGCCAGCAGTTACTCAACAGGCTCCGGCTACGAGCAGTACTTC
NA TRBJ2-2 TRBV5-1 NA 18 CASSGRSGLGANTGELFF TGCGCCAGCAGCGGCCGATCGGGACTGGGTGCGAACACCGGGGAGCTGTTTTTT
once TRBJ1-1 TRBV9 TRBD1 15 CASSVDGTGVTEAFF TGTGCCAGCAGCGTAGACGGGACAGGGGTCACTGAAGCTTTCTTT
NA TRBJ2-1 TRBV5-1 NA 13 CASRVDEANEQFF TGCGCCAGCAGGGTCGACGAGGCCAATGAGCAGTTCTTC
few TRBJ1-1 TRBV27 NA 15 CASSLTGPPNTEAFF TGTGCCAGCAGTTTGACAGGTCCCCCGAACACTGAAGCTTTCTTT
NA TRBJ1-4 TRBV6-5 NA 13 CASLRQFDEKLFF TGTGCCAGCCTTCGACAGTTTGATGAAAAACTGTTTTTT
NA TRBJ1-3 TRBV6-5 NA 15 CASRLGGYSGNTIYF TGTGCCAGCAGACTAGGGGGTTACTCTGGAAACACCATATATTTT
NA TRBJ1-4 TRBV5-6 TRBD1 16 CASSLYSGTVNEKLFF TGTGCCAGCAGCTTGTATTCCGGGACAGTTAATGAAAAACTGTTTTTT
NA TRBJ1-6 TRBV11-2 TRBD1 17 CASSSTGTGERNSPLHF TGTGCCAGCAGCTCCACCGGGACAGGGGAAAGGAATTCACCCCTCCACTTT